A single sample is the source of the 5 T cell receptor beta chains below, sequenced in a study of neurological immune-mediated disorders. TCRdb reprocessed the 5' RACE reads with MiXCR, giving one entry per CDR3 protein. The table shows approximately 51,000 distinct CDR3 sequences, with about 3.5% occurring only once. Sequencing was done on a sample of PBMCs. The source of these receptors is a man in his forties or fifties with multiple sclerosis.

This clonotype was recorded many times. V gene TRBV3-1 combines with J gene TRBJ2-3; D perhaps matches TRBD2 (5 bases). The CDR3 length is 16 residues. Germline CDR1 is LGHDT and CDR2 is YNNKEL (reference sequence). Trimming pared 4 bases from V and 1 base from J, leaving 15 bases between. The CDR3 sequence is CASSPSGIVRTDTQYF. The CDR3 DNA reads as TGTGCCAGCAGCCCCTCGGGGATTGTGCGCACAGATACGCAGTATTTT.

The table lists this clonotype with many counts. V gene TRBV6-5 combines with J gene TRBJ1-2; a weak D match, TRBD1 (6 bases). The V end was cut by 3 bases, the J end by 3 bases, with 14 bases between. In germline, CDR1 is MNHEY, CDR2 SVGAGI. CDR3 length: 15 amino acids. This chain's CDR3 is CASSYPPRGDYGYTF. As DNA, the CDR3 is TGTGCCAGCAGTTATCCTCCAAGGGGGGACTATGGCTACACCTTC.

This clonotype came up many times. The V gene is TRBV6-5, the J gene TRBJ2-2; D is unresolved. CDR3 length equals 14 residues. Germline lookup yields CDR1 MNHEY and CDR2 SVGAGI. Trimming removed 5 bases at V and 6 bases at J, with 13 bases between. The CDR3 region is CASSQPRHPGELFF. The CDR3 bases are TGTGCCAGCAGTCAGCCTCGACACCCCGGGGAGCTGTTTTTT.

Only a few counts were recorded for this clonotype. The CDR3 sequence: CASSFWGGDGRETQYF. The CDR3 coding sequence is TGTGCCAGCAGTTTTTGGGGGGGGGATGGACGAGAGACCCAGTACTTC. V usage is TRBV12-3 or TRBV12-4 and J usage is TRBJ2-5, with TRBD2 matching over 7 bases. Losses at the gene ends were 3 bases for V and 4 bases for J; bases not matched to a gene: 11. The CDR3 is 16 amino acids.

In its sample, this clonotype was seen many times. The V call is TRBV10-3, the J call TRBJ2-5; D is possibly TRBD2 (5 bases). Trimming took off 0 bases at V and 2 bases at J, with 7 bases between the two ends. Looked up from germline, CDR1 is ENHRY and CDR2 is SYGVKD. The length of the CDR3 is 14 residues. CDR3 sequence (DNA): TGTGCCATCAGTGAGTCGGGCGGGCAAGAGACCCAGTACTTC. As protein: CAISESGGQETQYF.